These 13 T cell receptor beta chains originate from one sample sequenced in a study of T cells in Graves' hyperthyroidism and ophthalmopathy. RNA transcripts provided the source from which TCR beta CDR3 regions were amplified. First-round RT-PCR with HTBI primers amplified the TCR CDR3 region. TCRdb re-derived calls from the multiplex PCR reads in MiXCR, one entry per CDR3 protein. The data contain some 620,000 distinct CDR3 sequences, roughly 17% of them singletons. Specimen: blood. The source of these receptors is a woman in her thirties with Graves' hyperthyroidism.

Details on this clonotype: This may be a read error: a much more frequent sequence differs by one nucleotide. Given the absence of the conserved phenylalanine or tryptophan at the CDR3 end, a read error is likely. The CDR3 coding sequence is TGTGCCAGCAGTGTTTTCCCCGCGGGCACCGGGGAGCTGTTTCTT. This sequence encodes CASSVFPAGTGELFL. The chain combines TRBV2 with TRBJ2-2, with D perhaps TRBD2 (5 bases). The CDR3 has 15 amino acids. Trimming took 4 bases from V and 4 from J, leaving 13 bases between them. Germline V gives CDR1 SNHLY, CDR2 FYNNEI.

In its sample, this clonotype was seen a few times. The chain has TRBV7-8 and TRBJ2-2, with D uncertain. Germline V CDR1 and CDR2: SGHVS, FQNEAQ. V was clipped by 2 bases and J by 5 bases, with 12 bases between them. The CDR3 has 15 amino acids. CDR3 residues: CASSLLRVLTGELFF. The CDR3 DNA is TGTGCCAGCAGCTTACTACGGGTTTTGACCGGGGAGCTGTTTTTT.

For this clonotype: The junction and the germline gene differ at one end; a read error may be behind it. The rearrangement joins TRBV19 to TRBJ1-5; D gene ambiguous. The CDR3 is made up of 14 amino acids. Germline CDR1 LNHDA, CDR2 SQIVND (reference sequence). CDR3 in amino acids: CSSSSRAGNQPQHF. CDR3 in DNA: TGTTCCAGTAGTTCGAGGGCGGGGAATCAGCCCCAGCATTTT.

This clonotype has just one count. The V call is TRBV11-2, the J call TRBJ2-3; 8 nucleotides agree with TRBD1. Germline V gene sequence: CDR1 SGHAT, CDR2 FQNNGV. Losses at the gene ends were 5 bases for V and 3 bases for J; bases not matched to a gene: 7. CDR3 length: 15 amino acids. CDR3 sequence reads: CASSLAGGATDTQYF. The DNA for the CDR3 is TGTGCCAGCAGCCTAGCAGGGGGCGCGACAGATACGCAGTATTTT.

In its sample, this clonotype was seen a few times. The chain employs TRBV12-3 or TRBV12-4 and TRBJ2-7; D gene unclear. The CDR3 has 14 residues. The V end lost 2 bases, the J end lost 3 bases, and 11 bases lay between the germline ends. The CDR3 DNA reads TGTGCCAGCAGTTTAAGGCGGAAAGGCTACGAGCAGTACTTC. Translating it yields CASSLRRKGYEQYF.

In this sample, this clonotype turned up a few times. This chain uses TRBV9 with TRBJ2-5, with D possibly TRBD2 on 6 matching bases. The germline CDR1 and CDR2 sequences are SGDLS and YYNGEE. V was shortened by 2 bases and J by 7 bases, with 15 bases between the two germline ends. This CDR3 spans 14 amino acids. The CDR3 loop is CASSVSRGWGTQYF. The DNA of the CDR3 is TGTGCCAGCAGCGTTTCGCGGGGATGGGGGACCCAGTACTTC. Full variable domain (missing parts from reference TRBV9 and TRBJ2-5): DSGVTQTPKHLITATGQRVTLRCSPRSGDLSVYWYQQSLDQGLQFLIQYYNGEERAKGNILERFSAQQFPDLHSELNLSSLELGDSALYFCASSVSRGWGTQYFGPGTRLLVL.

About this clonotype: It may be a read error: a sequence one base away is much more abundant. CDR3 nucleotide sequence: TGTGCCAGCAGTTTGTCCCGGACAAATGGCTACACCTTC. Its translation is CASSLSRTNGYTF. This chain joins TRBV12-3 or TRBV12-4 and TRBJ1-2; the D gene is possibly TRBD1 (5 bases). This CDR3 contains 13 residues. Trimming left V 3 bases short and J 6 bases short, with 11 bases between.

This clonotype was found many times. The rearrangement joins TRBV30 to TRBJ1-3; possibly TRBD1 for D (5 bases). V was shortened by 3 bases and J by 6 bases, with 9 bases between the two germline ends. Germline CDR1 is GTSNPN and CDR2 is SVGIG (reference sequence). CDR3 size: 12 residues. CDR3 sequence (DNA): TGTGCCTGGAGCCGGGACTTAAACACCATATATTTT. Its translation is CAWSRDLNTIYF.

This clonotype has more than one count but fewer than ten. The V gene is TRBV9, the J gene TRBJ1-1; D gene uncertain. The germline gives CDR1 SGDLS, CDR2 YYNGEE. The ends were cut back, 3 bases at V and 0 bases at J, with 6 bases in the middle. This CDR3 is built from 13 residues. The CDR3 nucleotides are TGTGCCAGCAGCGCCACCTTGAACACTGAAGCTTTCTTT. It yields the protein CASSATLNTEAFF. Filled out from reference TRBV9 and TRBJ1-1, the complete variable domain reads DSGVTQTPKHLITATGQRVTLRCSPRSGDLSVYWYQQSLDQGLQFLIQYYNGEERAKGNILERFSAQQFPDLHSELNLSSLELGDSALYFCASSATLNTEAFFGQGTRLTVV.

The genes are TRBV6-1 and TRBJ2-4; no clear D. This CDR3 spans 14 amino acids. Germline V gene lookup returns CDR1 MNHNS and CDR2 SASEGT. The V end was cut by 5 bases, the J end by 0 bases, with 8 bases between. In DNA form, the CDR3 reads TGTGCCAGCAGTAGAGTTGGAGCCAAAAACATTCAGTACTTC. As protein: CASSRVGAKNIQYF.

This sequence joins TRBV28 and TRBJ2-7; TRBD2 matches 7 bases. Trimming removed 6 bases from V and 2 bases from J; junction bases left unmatched: 7. The CDR3 sequence is 14 residues long. Germline loops: CDR1 MDHEN, CDR2 SYDVKM. In nucleotides, the CDR3 is TGTGCCAGCAGGCCCGGGACTACAGCCTACGAGCAGTACTTC. This sequence encodes CASRPGTTAYEQYF.

Many counts were recorded for this clonotype. The V call is TRBV7-2, the J call TRBJ2-1, with D tentatively TRBD2 (6 bases). This CDR3 has 15 residues. The germline CDR1 and CDR2 sequences are SGHTA and FQGNSA. V was cut by 1 base and J by 3 bases, with 10 bases left in between. CDR3 region: CASSLGDSIYNEQFF. DNA for the CDR3: TGTGCCAGCAGCTTAGGGGACTCGATCTACAATGAGCAGTTCTTC. The complete variable domain, with remaining parts taken from reference TRBV7-2 and TRBJ2-1, reads GAGVSQSPSNKVTEKGKDVELRCDPISGHTALYWYRQSLGQGLEFLIYFQGNSAPDKSGLPSDRFSAERTGGSVSTLTIQRTQQEDSAVYLCASSLGDSIYNEQFFGPGTRLTVL.

The chain employs TRBV6-1 and TRBJ1-2; TRBD1 is a possible D gene (5 bases). There are 13 residues in the CDR3. The germline CDR1 and CDR2 sequences are MNHNS and SASEGT. Trimming pared 6 bases from V and 5 bases from J, leaving 13 bases between. The CDR3 bases are TGTGCCAGCAGCCGCGGCAGGGTATATGGCTACACCTTC. Protein: CASSRGRVYGYTF.